This entry lists 12 T cell receptor beta chains sequenced from one sample in a study of shared clonotypes between healthy human individuals. The table came from immunoSEQ multiplex PCR; TCRdb's copy has only in-frame clones and leaves some out. Of roughly 2.2 million clones in the sample, roughly 90% are singletons; the top ten hold around 0.35%. The sequencing sample was made of naive CD4+ T cells from PBMCs. Subset here: CD45RA+ positively selected. All receptors derive from a man between 18 and 29 years old in good health. Some clones in this sample may be carry-over from other donors' samples.

The V and J genes are TRBV11-3 and TRBJ2-5; the D gene is possibly TRBD2 (6 bases). In germline, CDR1 is SGHNT, CDR2 YENEEA. CDR3 size: 13 residues. V was cut by 11 bases and J by 0 bases, with 13 bases left in between. The CDR3 loop is CASARGYQETQYF. The CDR3 DNA follows: TGTGCCTCCGCCCGGGGGTACCAAGAGACCCAGTACTTC.

This clone was detected once. This chain links TRBV9 with TRBJ1-2, with D unresolved. The V end lost 0 bases, the J end lost 6 bases, and 9 bases lay between the germline ends. In germline, CDR1 is SGDLS, CDR2 YYNGEE. This CDR3 is 13 amino acids long. CDR3 protein: CASSVVPGDGYTF. The CDR3 nucleotides read TGTGCCAGCAGCGTAGTTCCTGGGGATGGCTACACCTTC.

This chain connects TRBV6-5 to TRBJ1-2; a weak D match, TRBD1 (6 bases). CDR1 MNHEY and CDR2 SVGAGI come from the germline V gene. V lost 6 bases and J lost 5, with 16 bases in between. The CDR3 is 14 residues long. The CDR3 here is CASSRTTGLYGYTF. CDR3 bases: TGTGCCAGCAGCCGGACGACAGGCCTTTATGGCTACACCTTC.

The V gene is TRBV25-1, the J gene TRBJ1-2; no clear D gene. This CDR3 is built from 12 residues. V shed 3 bases and J shed 6 bases, with 8 bases lying between them. Germline CDR1 is MGHDK and CDR2 is SYGVNS. Here the CDR3 DNA reads TGTGCCAGCAGTGATAAGCAGGATGGCTACACCTTC. This encodes CASSDKQDGYTF.

The chain uses TRBV15 and TRBJ1-5; D ambiguous. The CDR3 loop spans 14 amino acids. The V gene lost 3 bases and the J gene lost 3 bases, with 9 bases spanning the gap. Germline loops: CDR1 LNHNV, CDR2 YYDKDF (reference sequence). In nucleotides, the CDR3 is TGTGCCACCAGCAGCCGACGAACCAATCAGCCCCAGCATTTT. This encodes CATSSRRTNQPQHF. The full variable domain, completed using reference TRBV15 and TRBJ1-5, is DAMVIQNPRYQVTQFGKPVTLSCSQTLNHNVMYWYQQKSSQAPKLLFHYYDKDFNNEADTPDNFQSRRPNTSFCFLDIRSPGLGDTAMYLCATSSRRTNQPQHFGDGTRLSIL.

The chain employs TRBV29-1 and TRBJ2-7; D might be TRBD1 or TRBD2, each matching 5 bases. CDR3 size: 15 residues. In germline, CDR1 is SQVTM, CDR2 ANQGSEA. Between the trimmed V and J ends, which lost 0 bases and 0 bases, there was a span of 12 bases. CDR3 protein: CSVEDLLGDSYEQYF. The CDR3 nucleotides are TGCAGCGTTGAAGATCTTCTGGGGGACTCCTACGAGCAGTACTTC.

Comments on this clone: The sample carries other DNA sequences with the same CDR3. The chain recombines TRBV5-4 with TRBJ2-5; 14 bases align to TRBD2. Unmatched junction bases numbered 4, after V lost 4 bases and J lost 2 bases. CDR3 length: 16 residues. Germline V gene lookup returns CDR1 SGHNT and CDR2 YYREEE (reference sequence). The CDR3 bases are TGTGCCAGCAGCGGCGGGACTAGCGGGAGACAAGAGACCCAGTACTTC. Translation gives CASSGGTSGRQETQYF.

The genes are TRBV13 and TRBJ2-7, with 11 bases that match TRBD2. CDR3 length equals 18 residues. J gave up 1 base and V 5 bases, and 13 bases lay outside the gene matches. Germline lookup yields CDR1 PRHDT and CDR2 FYEKMQ (reference sequence). The CDR3 DNA follows: TGTGCCAGCAGCCCCCTACTAGCGGGAGCAGCCATATCCTACGAGCAGTACTTC. Residues: CASSPLLAGAAISYEQYF.

A single count supports this clone. The identical CDR3 is also encoded by other nucleotide sequences in the sample. The chain has TRBV4-1 and TRBJ2-7; D gene unclear. V lost 4 bases, J lost 3 bases, and 7 bases lay in between. The CDR3 is 12 amino acids. CDR1 and CDR2 from the germline V gene are MGHRA and YSYEKL. Here the CDR3 DNA reads TGCGCCAGCAGCCTTCCTAGCTACGAGCAGTACTTC. Protein sequence: CASSLPSYEQYF.

This chain joins TRBV2 and TRBJ2-7; D may be TRBD1 or TRBD2 (5 bases each). The CDR3 totals 16 residues. V lost 5 bases and J lost 4, with 21 bases in between. The germline gives CDR1 SNHLY, CDR2 FYNNEI. For the CDR3, the DNA is TGTGCCAGCAGTCTCAGATCGGGACCGCTATCGTACGAGCAGTACTTC. It specifies CASSLRSGPLSYEQYF. The full variable domain, with the rest looked up from reference TRBV2 and TRBJ2-7, is EPEVTQTPSHQVTQMGQEVILRCVPISNHLYFYWYRQILGQKVEFLVSFYNNEISEKSEIFDDQFSVERPDGSNFTLKIRSTKLEDSAMYFCASSLRSGPLSYEQYFGPGTRLTVT.

This chain uses TRBV2 with TRBJ2-5; D is unresolved. Deletions cut 4 bases from V and 0 bases from J, with 6 bases between. The CDR3 contains 13 residues. Per germline, CDR1 SNHLY and CDR2 FYNNEI. The CDR3 DNA sequence: TGTGCCAGCAGTGGACAAGACCAAGAGACCCAGTACTTC. Residues: CASSGQDQETQYF.

This chain joins TRBV28 and TRBJ2-7; 8 nucleotides align to TRBD1. V was pared by 7 bases and J by 4 bases, with 9 bases of the junction left unmatched. The CDR3 loop spans 14 amino acids. Per germline, CDR1 MDHEN and CDR2 SYDVKM. The CDR3 is CASTTGTGSYEQYF. In DNA form, the CDR3 reads TGTGCCAGCACCACCGGGACAGGTTCTTACGAGCAGTACTTC. Filled out from reference TRBV28 and TRBJ2-7, the complete variable domain reads DVKVTQSSRYLVKRTGEKVFLECVQDMDHENMFWYRQDPGLGLRLIYFSYDVKMKEKGDIPEGYSVSREKKERFSLILESASTNQTSMYLCASTTGTGSYEQYFGPGTRLTVT.